This T cell receptor beta chain was sequenced for a study of shared clonotypes between healthy human individuals. Whole-study context: Aged between 18 and 49, the donors were a couple of women and a few men.

Assay used: immunoSEQ multiplex PCR; TCRdb lists only in-frame clones, some missing. Seen here are around 300,000 clones, about nine tenths observed once, and the top ten hold about a sixth. Per germline, CDR1 MNHEY and CDR2 SMNVEV (reference sequence). Between the trimmed V and J ends, which lost 3 bases and 0 bases, there was a span of 16 bases. CDR3 length: 17 residues. The clonotype originates from a man aged 18-30 years in good health. The genes are TRBV27 and TRBJ2-3; D gene unclear. The material sequenced was memory CD8+ T cells sorted from blood. The subset here: CD45RO+ cells pooled with CCR7-negative TemRA cells. The DNA for the CDR3 is TGTGCCAGCAGTTTTCTTTATGAGCGCATAAGCACAGATACGCAGTATTTT. Translating gives CASSFLYERISTDTQYF.